This TCR beta chain was identified in a study of graft-versus-host responses after intestinal transplantation. General study points: Maximum circulating GvH clone levels tracked with early post-transplant HvG decreases.

As for this clone: Its specificity is not known.

Deletions cut 0 bases from V and 4 bases from J, with 10 bases between. The CDR3 sequence is 14 residues long. CDR1 is MNHNY, CDR2 SVGAGI, per germline (reference sequence). Assay: immunoSEQ multiplex PCR; the TCRdb copy retains only in-frame clones and omits some. Among some 110,000 clones, 90% to 95% were seen once, and the ten largest hold 0.23%. Specimen: unstimulated CD4+ T cells sorted from spleen or lymph node cells, collected before transplant. The V gene is TRBV6-6, the J gene TRBJ2-7; D gene unclear. This TCR was recovered from a human donor who was the organ donor for an intestinal transplant. CDR3: CASSYSTSGYEQYF. The CDR3 DNA reads TGTGCCAGCAGTTACTCGACGTCCGGGTACGAGCAGTACTTC.